This passage covers 6 T cell receptor beta chains from one sample sequenced in a study of blood T cell repertoires in COVID-19. Profiled with immunoSEQ multiplex PCR; TCRdb holds only in-frame clones, not every one. The sample includes around 60,000 clones, approximately 81% seen only once; the top ten take about 15%. The sample comprised peripheral blood. The receptors were sampled from a man in his sixties with COVID-19, enrolled during active disease.

The chain couples TRBV1 to TRBJ2-3; TRBD2 reflects the table's D call only, with no check against the DNA. TRBV1 is a documented pseudogene. This CDR3 is built from 18 residues. CDR3 sequence: CTSSHEELAGDSTDTQYF. The DNA for the CDR3 is TGCACCAGCAGCCACGAAGAACTAGCGGGGGATAGCACAGATACGCAGTATTTT.

The V gene is TRBV7-2, the J gene TRBJ1-3; D is perhaps TRBD1 (6 bases). The V end was cut by 5 bases, the J end by 0 bases, with 11 bases between. This CDR3 has 15 amino acids. Germline V gene lookup returns CDR1 SGHTA and CDR2 FQGNSA. The CDR3 DNA reads TGTGCCAGCAGCGTCGACAGGATCTCTGGAAACACCATATATTTT. Its translation is CASSVDRISGNTIYF.

V gene TRBV10-2 combines with J gene TRBJ1-6, with 11 bases lining up with TRBD1. Unmatched junction bases numbered 9, after V lost 4 bases and J lost 10 bases. The germline V gene encodes CDR1 WSHSY and CDR2 SAAADI. The CDR3 sequence is 16 residues long. The CDR3 here is CASSVNRDRGESPLHF. The CDR3 coding sequence is TGCGCCAGCAGTGTGAACCGGGACAGGGGGGAATCACCCCTCCACTTT.

J is TRBJ2-2 and V is TRBV19, with D possibly matching TRBD1 (5 bases). Germline V lookup: CDR1 LNHDA, CDR2 SQIVND (reference sequence). The V gene lost 7 bases and the J gene lost 7 bases, with 22 bases spanning the gap. The CDR3 has 16 amino acids. The chain's CDR3 is CASTQLGQGKVGELFF. For the CDR3, the DNA is TGTGCCAGTACTCAACTCGGGCAGGGAAAAGTCGGGGAGCTGTTTTTT.

CDR3 amino acids: CASSQLQGLATLSYNEQFF. Written as DNA, the CDR3 is TGTGCCAGCAGCCAACTACAGGGACTAGCGACTTTATCCTACAATGAGCAGTTCTTC. This rearrangement joins TRBV9 to TRBJ2-1; 10 nucleotides agree with TRBD2. Losses at the gene ends were 4 bases for V and 1 base for J; bases not matched to a gene: 14. The CDR3 has 19 amino acids. Germline lookup yields CDR1 SGDLS and CDR2 YYNGEE.

This chain uses TRBV5-1 with TRBJ1-5, with 7 bases fitting TRBD1. This CDR3 is 19 amino acids long. J gave up 3 bases and V 7 bases, and 22 bases lay outside the gene matches. CDR1 is SGHRS, CDR2 YFSETQ, per germline. The CDR3 sequence: CASAMKDGDRKVSNQPQHF. Written as DNA, the CDR3 is TGCGCCAGCGCCATGAAAGATGGGGACAGAAAAGTCTCCAATCAGCCCCAGCATTTT.